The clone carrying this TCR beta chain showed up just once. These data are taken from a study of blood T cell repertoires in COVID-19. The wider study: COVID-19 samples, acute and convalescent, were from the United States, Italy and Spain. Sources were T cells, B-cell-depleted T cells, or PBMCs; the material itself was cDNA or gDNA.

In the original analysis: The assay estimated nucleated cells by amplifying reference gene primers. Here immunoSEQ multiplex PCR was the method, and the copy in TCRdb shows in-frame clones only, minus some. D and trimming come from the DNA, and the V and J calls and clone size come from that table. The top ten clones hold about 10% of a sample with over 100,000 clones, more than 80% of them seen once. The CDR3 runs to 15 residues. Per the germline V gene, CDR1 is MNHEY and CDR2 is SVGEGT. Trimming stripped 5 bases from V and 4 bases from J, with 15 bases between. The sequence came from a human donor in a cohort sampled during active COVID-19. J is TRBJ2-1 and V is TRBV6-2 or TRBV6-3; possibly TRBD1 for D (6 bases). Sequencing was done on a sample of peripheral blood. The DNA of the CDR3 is TGTGCCAGCAGTCTCTACCGGACAGATTACAATGAGCAGTTCTTC. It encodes CASSLYRTDYNEQFF.